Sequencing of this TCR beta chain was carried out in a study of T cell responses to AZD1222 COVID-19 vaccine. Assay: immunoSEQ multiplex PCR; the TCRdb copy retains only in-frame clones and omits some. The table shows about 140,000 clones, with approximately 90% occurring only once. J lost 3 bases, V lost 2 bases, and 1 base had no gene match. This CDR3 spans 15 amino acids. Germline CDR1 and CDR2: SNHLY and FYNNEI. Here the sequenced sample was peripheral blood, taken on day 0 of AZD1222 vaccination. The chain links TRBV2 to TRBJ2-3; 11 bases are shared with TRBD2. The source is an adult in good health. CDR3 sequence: CASSERLAGTDTQYF. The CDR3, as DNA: TGTGCCAGCAGTGAAAGACTAGCGGGAACAGATACGCAGTATTTT.